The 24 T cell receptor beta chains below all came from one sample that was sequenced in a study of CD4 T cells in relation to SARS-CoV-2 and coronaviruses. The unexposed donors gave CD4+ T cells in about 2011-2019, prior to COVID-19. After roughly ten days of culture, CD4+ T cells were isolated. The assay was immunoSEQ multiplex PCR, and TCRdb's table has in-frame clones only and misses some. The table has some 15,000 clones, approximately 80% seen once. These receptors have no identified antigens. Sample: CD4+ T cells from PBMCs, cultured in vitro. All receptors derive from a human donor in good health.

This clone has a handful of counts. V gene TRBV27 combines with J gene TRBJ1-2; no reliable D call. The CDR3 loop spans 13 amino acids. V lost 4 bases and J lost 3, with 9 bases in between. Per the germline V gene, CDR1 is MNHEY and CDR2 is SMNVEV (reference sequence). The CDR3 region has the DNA TGTGCCAGCAGTTGGGCCAGCGACTATGGCTACACCTTC. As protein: CASSWASDYGYTF.

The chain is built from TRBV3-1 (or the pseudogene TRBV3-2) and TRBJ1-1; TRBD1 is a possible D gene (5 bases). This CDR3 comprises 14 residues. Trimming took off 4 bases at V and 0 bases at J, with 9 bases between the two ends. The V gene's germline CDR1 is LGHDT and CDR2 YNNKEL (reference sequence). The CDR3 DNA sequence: TGTGCCAGCAGCCTGACAGATATGAACACTGAAGCTTTCTTT. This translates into CASSLTDMNTEAFF.

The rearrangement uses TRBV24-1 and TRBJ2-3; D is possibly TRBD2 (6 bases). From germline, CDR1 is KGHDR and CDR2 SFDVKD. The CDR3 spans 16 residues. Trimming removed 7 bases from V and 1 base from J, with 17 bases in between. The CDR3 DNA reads TGTGCCACCAGCCCCGACGGGAGCGGTGGCACAGATACGCAGTATTTT. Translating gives CATSPDGSGGTDTQYF.

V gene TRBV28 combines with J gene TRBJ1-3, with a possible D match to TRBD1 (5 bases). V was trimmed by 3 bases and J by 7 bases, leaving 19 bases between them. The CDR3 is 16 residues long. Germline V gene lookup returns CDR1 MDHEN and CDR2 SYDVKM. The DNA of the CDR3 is TGTGCCAGCAGTTTCGGGGGTGGGGGTTTTAGGAACACCATATATTTT. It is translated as CASSFGGGGFRNTIYF.

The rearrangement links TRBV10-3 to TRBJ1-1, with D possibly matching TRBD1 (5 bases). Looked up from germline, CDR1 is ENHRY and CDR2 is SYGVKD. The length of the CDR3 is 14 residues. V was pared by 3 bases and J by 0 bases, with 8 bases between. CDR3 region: CAISDQGLNTEAFF. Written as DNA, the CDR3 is TGTGCCATCAGTGATCAGGGATTGAACACTGAAGCTTTCTTT.

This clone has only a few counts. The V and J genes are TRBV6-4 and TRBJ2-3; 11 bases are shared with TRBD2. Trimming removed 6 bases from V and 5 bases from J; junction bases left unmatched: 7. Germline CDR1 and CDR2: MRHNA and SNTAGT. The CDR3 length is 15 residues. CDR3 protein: CASSELAGELDTQYF. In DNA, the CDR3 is TGTGCCAGCAGCGAACTAGCGGGAGAATTAGATACGCAGTATTTT.

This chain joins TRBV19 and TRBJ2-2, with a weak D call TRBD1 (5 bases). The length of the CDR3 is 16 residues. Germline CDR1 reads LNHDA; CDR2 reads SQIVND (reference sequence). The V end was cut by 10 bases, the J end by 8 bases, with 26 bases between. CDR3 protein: CATQNRKQGVLGELFF. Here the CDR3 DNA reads TGTGCCACCCAAAACAGGAAACAAGGGGTACTTGGGGAGCTGTTTTTT. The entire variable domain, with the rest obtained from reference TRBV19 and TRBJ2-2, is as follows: DGGITQSPKYLFRKEGQNVTLSCEQNLNHDAMYWYRQDPGQGLRLIYYSQIVNDFQKGDIAEGYSVSREKKESFPLTVTSAQKNPTAFYLCATQNRKQGVLGELFFGEGSRLTVL.

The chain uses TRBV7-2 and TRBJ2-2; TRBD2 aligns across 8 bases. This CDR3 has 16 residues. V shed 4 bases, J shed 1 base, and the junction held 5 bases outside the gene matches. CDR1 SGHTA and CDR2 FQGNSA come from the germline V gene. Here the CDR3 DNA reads TGTGCCAGCAGCTCGGCCGGGACTAGGAACACCGGGGAGCTGTTTTTT. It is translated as CASSSAGTRNTGELFF.

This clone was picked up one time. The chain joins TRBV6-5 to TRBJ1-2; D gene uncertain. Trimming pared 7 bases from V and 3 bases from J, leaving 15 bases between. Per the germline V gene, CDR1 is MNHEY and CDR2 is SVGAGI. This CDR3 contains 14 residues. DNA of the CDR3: TGTGCCAGCACCAAAGGGCAATCAGACTATGGCTACACCTTC. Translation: CASTKGQSDYGYTF.

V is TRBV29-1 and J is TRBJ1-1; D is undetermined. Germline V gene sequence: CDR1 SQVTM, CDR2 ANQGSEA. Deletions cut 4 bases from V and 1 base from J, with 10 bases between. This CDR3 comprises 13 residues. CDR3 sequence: CSVGLTPNTEAFF. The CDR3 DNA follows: TGCAGCGTTGGCCTGACCCCGAACACTGAAGCTTTCTTT.

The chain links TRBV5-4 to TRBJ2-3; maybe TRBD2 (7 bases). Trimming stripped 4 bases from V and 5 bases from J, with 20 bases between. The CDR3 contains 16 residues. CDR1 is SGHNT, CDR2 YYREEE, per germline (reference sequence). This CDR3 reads CASSNSRGGGIDTQYF. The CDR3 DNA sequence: TGTGCCAGCAGCAATAGTAGGGGGGGAGGGATAGATACGCAGTATTTT.

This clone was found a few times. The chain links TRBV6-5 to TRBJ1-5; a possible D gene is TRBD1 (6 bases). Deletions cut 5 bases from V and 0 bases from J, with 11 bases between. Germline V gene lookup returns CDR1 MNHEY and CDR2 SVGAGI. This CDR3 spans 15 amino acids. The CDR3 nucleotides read TGTGCCAGCAGTCTCAGGGGAAATAGCAATCAGCCCCAGCATTTT. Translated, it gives CASSLRGNSNQPQHF.

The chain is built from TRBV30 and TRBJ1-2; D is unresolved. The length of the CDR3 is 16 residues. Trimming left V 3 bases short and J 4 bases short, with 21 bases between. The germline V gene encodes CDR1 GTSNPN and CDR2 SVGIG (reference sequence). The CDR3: CAWRDSIRKEAYGYTF. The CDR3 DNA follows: TGTGCCTGGAGAGATTCGATCAGGAAAGAGGCCTATGGCTACACCTTC.

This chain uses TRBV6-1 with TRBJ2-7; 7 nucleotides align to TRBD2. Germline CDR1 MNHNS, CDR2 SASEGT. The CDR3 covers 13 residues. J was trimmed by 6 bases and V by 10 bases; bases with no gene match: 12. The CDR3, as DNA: TGTGCCATCCATAGCGGGTTCTTTGGCGAGCAGTACTTC. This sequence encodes CAIHSGFFGEQYF.

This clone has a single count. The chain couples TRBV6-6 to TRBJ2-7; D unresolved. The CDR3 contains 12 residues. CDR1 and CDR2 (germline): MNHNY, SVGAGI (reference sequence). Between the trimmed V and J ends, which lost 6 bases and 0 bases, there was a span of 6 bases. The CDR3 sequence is CASSQSSYEQYF. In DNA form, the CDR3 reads TGTGCCAGCAGCCAAAGCTCCTACGAGCAGTACTTC.

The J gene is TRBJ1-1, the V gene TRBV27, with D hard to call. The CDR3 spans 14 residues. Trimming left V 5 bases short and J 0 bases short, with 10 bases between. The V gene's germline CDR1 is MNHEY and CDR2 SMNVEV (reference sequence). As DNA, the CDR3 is TGTGCCAGCAGTCCGCACGCCATGAACACTGAAGCTTTCTTT. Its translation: CASSPHAMNTEAFF.

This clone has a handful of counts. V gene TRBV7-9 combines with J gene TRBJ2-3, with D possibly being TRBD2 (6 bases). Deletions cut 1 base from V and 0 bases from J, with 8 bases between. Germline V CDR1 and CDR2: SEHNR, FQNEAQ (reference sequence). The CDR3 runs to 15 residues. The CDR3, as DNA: TGTGCCAGCAGCTTAGAGGGGACTAGCACAGATACGCAGTATTTT. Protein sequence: CASSLEGTSTDTQYF.

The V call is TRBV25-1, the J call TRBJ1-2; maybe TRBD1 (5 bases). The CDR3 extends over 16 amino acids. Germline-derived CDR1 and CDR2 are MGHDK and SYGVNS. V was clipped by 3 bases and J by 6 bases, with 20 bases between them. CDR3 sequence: CASSDRVGTVRHGYTF. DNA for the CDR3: TGTGCCAGCAGTGACCGAGTCGGGACGGTTCGCCATGGCTACACCTTC.

CDR3 in amino acids: CASSLGSGTGTETQYF. DNA for the CDR3: TGTGCCAGCAGCTTGGGGTCCGGGACAGGGACAGAGACCCAGTACTTC. The chain links TRBV5-4 to TRBJ2-5, with 9 bases fitting TRBD1. Germline V CDR1 and CDR2: SGHNT, YYREEE (reference sequence). The CDR3 contains 16 residues. J lost 4 bases, V lost 0 bases, and 7 bases had no gene match.

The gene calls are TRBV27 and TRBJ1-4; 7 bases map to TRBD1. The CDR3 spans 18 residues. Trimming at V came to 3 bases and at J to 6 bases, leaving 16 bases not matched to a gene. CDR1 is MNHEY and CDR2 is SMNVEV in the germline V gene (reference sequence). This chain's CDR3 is CASSFRGPGSVGYEKLFF. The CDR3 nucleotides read TGTGCCAGCAGTTTTAGGGGGCCAGGGAGTGTTGGTTATGAAAAACTGTTTTTT.

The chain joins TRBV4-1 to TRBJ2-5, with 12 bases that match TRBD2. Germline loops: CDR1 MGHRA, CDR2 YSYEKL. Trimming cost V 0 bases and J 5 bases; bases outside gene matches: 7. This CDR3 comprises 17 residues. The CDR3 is CASSQDSRLAGDETQYF. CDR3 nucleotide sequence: TGCGCCAGCAGCCAAGACTCAAGACTAGCGGGAGACGAGACCCAGTACTTC.

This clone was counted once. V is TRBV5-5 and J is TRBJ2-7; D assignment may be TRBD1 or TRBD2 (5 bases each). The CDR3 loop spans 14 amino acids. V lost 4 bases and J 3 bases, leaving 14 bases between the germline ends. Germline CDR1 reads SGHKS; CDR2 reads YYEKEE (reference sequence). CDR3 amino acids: CASSRSGALYEQYF. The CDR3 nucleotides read TGTGCCAGCAGCAGATCCGGGGCCCTCTACGAGCAGTACTTC. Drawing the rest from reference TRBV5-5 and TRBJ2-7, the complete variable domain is DAGVTQSPTHLIKTRGQQVTLRCSPISGHKSVSWYQQVLGQGPQFIFQYYEKEERGRGNFPDRFSARQFPNYSSELNVNALLLGDSALYLCASSRSGALYEQYFGPGTRLTVT.

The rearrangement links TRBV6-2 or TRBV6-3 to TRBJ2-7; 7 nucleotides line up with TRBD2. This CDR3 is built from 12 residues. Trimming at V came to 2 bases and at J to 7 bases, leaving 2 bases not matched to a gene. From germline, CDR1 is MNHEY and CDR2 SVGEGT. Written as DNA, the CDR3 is TGTGCCAGCAGTTACGTGGGGGGGGAGCAGTACTTC. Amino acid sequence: CASSYVGGEQYF.

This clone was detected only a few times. CDR3 coding DNA: TGTGCCAGCAGCTTGGGGGAACCCTACAATGAGCAGTTCTTC. Amino acid sequence: CASSLGEPYNEQFF. The chain combines TRBV5-8 with TRBJ2-1; D gene ambiguous. Trimming removed 0 bases from V and 2 bases from J, with 6 bases in between. The length of the CDR3 is 14 residues. From germline, CDR1 is SGHTS and CDR2 YDEGEE.